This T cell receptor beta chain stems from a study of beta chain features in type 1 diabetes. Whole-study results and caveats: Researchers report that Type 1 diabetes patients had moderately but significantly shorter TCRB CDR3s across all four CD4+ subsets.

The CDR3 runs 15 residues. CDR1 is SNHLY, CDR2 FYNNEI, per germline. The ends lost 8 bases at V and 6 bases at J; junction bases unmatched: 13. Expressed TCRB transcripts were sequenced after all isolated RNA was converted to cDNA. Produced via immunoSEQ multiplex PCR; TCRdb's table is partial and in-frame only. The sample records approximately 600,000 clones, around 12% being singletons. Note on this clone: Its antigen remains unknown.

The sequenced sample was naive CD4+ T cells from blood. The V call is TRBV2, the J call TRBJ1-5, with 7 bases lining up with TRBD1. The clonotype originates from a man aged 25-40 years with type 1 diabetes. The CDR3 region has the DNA TGTGCCAGCCAAAGGTCAGGGGGAACTGGTCAGCCCCAGCATTTT. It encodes CASQRSGGTGQPQHF.